The 10 T cell receptor beta chains in this list originate from one sample, sequenced in a study of T cell changes during pregnancy in multiple sclerosis. Measured with immunoSEQ multiplex PCR; TCRdb has only the in-frame clones, and not every one. The sample holds tens of thousands of clones; just over 90% are singletons and the top ten take around 1.8%. The sequences come from peripheral blood, collected after pregnancy. These receptors were collected from a female donor with multiple sclerosis, enrolled in a pregnancy study.

For this clone: The sample has other DNA sequences that encode this CDR3 too. V usage is TRBV18 and J usage is TRBJ2-5, with 8 bases fitting TRBD1. The CDR3 runs to 13 residues. Germline values: CDR1 KGHSH, CDR2 LQKENI. J lost 5 bases, V lost 3 bases, and 2 bases had no gene match. CDR3 protein: CASSPRQGETQYF. The CDR3 DNA reads TGTGCCAGCTCACCGCGACAGGGGGAGACCCAGTACTTC.

This chain joins TRBV20-1 and TRBJ2-1; D is uncertain. CDR1 and CDR2 from the germline V gene are DFQATT and SNEGSKA (reference sequence). V dropped 4 bases and J dropped 4 bases, with 5 bases sitting between them. The CDR3 has 11 residues. The CDR3 loop is CSANLYNEQFF. DNA for the CDR3: TGCAGTGCTAATCTTTACAATGAGCAGTTCTTC.

For this clone: One end of the junction varies from germline; a read error may be responsible. The chain combines TRBV7-7 with TRBJ2-1; no firm D call. The CDR3 length is 13 residues. CDR1 is SSHAT and CDR2 is FNYEAQ in the germline V gene (reference sequence). As DNA, the CDR3 is TGTGCTAGCAGCTTAGCAGATGGCGGAGAGCAGTTCTTC. It yields the protein CASSLADGGEQFF.

The chain couples TRBV2 to TRBJ2-7; tentative D call: TRBD1 (5 bases). V lost 0 bases and J lost 11, with 11 bases in between. CDR1 and CDR2 from the germline V gene are SNHLY and FYNNEI. CDR3 length: 12 amino acids. CDR3 protein: CASSEAQGWEYF. CDR3 DNA: TGTGCCAGCAGTGAAGCGCAGGGATGGGAGTACTTC.

The chain recombines TRBV19 with TRBJ1-1, with D unclear. V was pared by 3 bases and J by 4 bases, with 15 bases between. The CDR3 sequence is 15 residues long. CDR1 LNHDA and CDR2 SQIVND come from the germline V gene (reference sequence). CDR3 sequence (DNA): TGTGCCAGTAGTATTCTTGAGGAGCGGGGCACTGAAGCTTTCTTT. Protein sequence: CASSILEERGTEAFF.

The genes are TRBV6-5 and TRBJ2-1, with 7 bases matching TRBD2. V was clipped by 6 bases and J by 8 bases; unmatched bases: 10. The CDR3 sequence is 14 residues long. Germline CDR1 is MNHEY and CDR2 is SVGAGI. CDR3: CASRPRRGEYEQFF. The CDR3 DNA reads as TGTGCCAGCAGACCGCGTCGGGGGGAGTATGAGCAGTTCTTC.

The chain recombines TRBV7-2 with TRBJ2-7; D not certain. This CDR3 contains 14 residues. Germline V gene lookup returns CDR1 SGHTA and CDR2 FQGNSA. V lost 0 bases and J 2 bases, leaving 8 bases between the germline ends. This CDR3 is CASSLATPPYEQYF. CDR3 sequence (DNA): TGTGCCAGCAGCTTAGCCACACCTCCCTACGAGCAGTACTTC.

The chain carries TRBV5-5 and TRBJ2-7, with D tentatively TRBD2 (6 bases). The CDR3 totals 14 residues. V was trimmed by 4 bases and J by 2 bases, leaving 13 bases between them. Germline V gene data show CDR1 as SGHKS and CDR2 as YYEKEE (reference sequence). CDR3 coding DNA: TGTGCCAGCAGCCACCAGGGAGGCCCCTACGAGCAGTACTTC. As protein: CASSHQGGPYEQYF.

V is TRBV27 and J is TRBJ1-6, with D hard to call. Germline CDR1 MNHEY, CDR2 SMNVEV (reference sequence). The CDR3 loop spans 14 amino acids. With 6 bases removed from V and 5 bases from J, the gap between germline ends came to 11 bases. CDR3 in DNA: TGTGCCAGCAGCCTAACACTAAATAATTCACCCCTCCACTTT. It specifies CASSLTLNNSPLHF.

The chain couples TRBV7-9 to TRBJ2-1; D is possibly TRBD2 (6 bases). Trimming cost V 5 bases and J 7 bases, with 18 bases left between them. From germline, CDR1 is SEHNR and CDR2 FQNEAQ (reference sequence). The CDR3 totals 15 residues. For the CDR3, the DNA is TGTGCCAGCAGCCTACCCGGGCGGGAAGTTAATGAGCAGTTCTTC. It codes for CASSLPGREVNEQFF.